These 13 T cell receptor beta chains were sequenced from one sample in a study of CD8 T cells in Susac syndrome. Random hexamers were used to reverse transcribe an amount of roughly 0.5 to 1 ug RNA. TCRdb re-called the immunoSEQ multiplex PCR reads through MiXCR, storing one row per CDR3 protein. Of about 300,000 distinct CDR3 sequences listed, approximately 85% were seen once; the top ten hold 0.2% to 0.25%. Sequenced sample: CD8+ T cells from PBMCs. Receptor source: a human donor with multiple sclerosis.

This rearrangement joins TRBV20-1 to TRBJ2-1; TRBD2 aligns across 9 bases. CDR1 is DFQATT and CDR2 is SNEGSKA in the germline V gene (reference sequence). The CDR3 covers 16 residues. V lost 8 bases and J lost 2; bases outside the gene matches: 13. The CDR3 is CSTSSGNAGAYNEQFF. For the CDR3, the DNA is TGCAGTACTTCTAGCGGGAACGCTGGGGCCTACAATGAGCAGTTCTTC.

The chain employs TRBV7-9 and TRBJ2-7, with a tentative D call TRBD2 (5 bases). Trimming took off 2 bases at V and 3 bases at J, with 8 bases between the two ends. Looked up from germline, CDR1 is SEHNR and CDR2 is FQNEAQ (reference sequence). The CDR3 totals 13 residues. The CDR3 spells CASSLRGLYEQYF. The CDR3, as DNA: TGTGCCAGCAGCTTACGAGGGCTCTACGAGCAGTACTTC.

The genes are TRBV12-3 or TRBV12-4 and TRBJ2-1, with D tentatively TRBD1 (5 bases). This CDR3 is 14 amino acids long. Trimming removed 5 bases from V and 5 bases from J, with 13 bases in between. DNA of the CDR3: TGTGCCAGCAGTCTTCGACAGCAAAACAATGAGCAGTTCTTC. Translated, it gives CASSLRQQNNEQFF.

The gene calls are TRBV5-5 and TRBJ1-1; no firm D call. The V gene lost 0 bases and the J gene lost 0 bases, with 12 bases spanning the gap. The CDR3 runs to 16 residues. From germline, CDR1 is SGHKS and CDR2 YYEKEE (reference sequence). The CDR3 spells CASSLGHYDMNTEAFF. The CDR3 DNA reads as TGTGCCAGCAGCTTGGGGCACTACGACATGAACACTGAAGCTTTCTTT.

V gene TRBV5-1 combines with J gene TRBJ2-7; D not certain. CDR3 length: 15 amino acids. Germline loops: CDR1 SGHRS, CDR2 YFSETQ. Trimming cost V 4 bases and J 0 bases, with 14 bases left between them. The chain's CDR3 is CASSPSLGISYEQYF. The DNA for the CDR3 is TGCGCCAGCAGCCCTTCGCTGGGGATCTCCTACGAGCAGTACTTC.

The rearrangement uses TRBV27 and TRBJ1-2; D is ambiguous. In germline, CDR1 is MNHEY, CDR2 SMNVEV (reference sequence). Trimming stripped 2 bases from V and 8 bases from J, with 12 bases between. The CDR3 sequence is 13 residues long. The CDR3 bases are TGTGCCAGCAGTTTAGAGGCTACGGGAGGCTACACCTTC. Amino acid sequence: CASSLEATGGYTF.

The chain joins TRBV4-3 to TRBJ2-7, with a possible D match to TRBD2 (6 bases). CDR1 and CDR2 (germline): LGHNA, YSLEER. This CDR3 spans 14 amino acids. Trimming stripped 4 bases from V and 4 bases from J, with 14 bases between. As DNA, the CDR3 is TGCGCCAGCAGCCTCTTTGGAGGGGCTTACGAGCAGTACTTC. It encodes CASSLFGGAYEQYF.

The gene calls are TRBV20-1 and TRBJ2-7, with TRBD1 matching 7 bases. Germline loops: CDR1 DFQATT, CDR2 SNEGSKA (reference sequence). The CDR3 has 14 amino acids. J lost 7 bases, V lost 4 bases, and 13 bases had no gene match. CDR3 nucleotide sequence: TGCAGTGCTAAAGTTCCCGGGACAGATTTGGAGCAGTACTTC. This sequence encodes CSAKVPGTDLEQYF.

Here the CDR3 reads CSHDYPTGGLNTGELFF. The DNA for the CDR3 is TGCAGCCATGATTACCCGACAGGGGGATTGAACACCGGGGAGCTGTTTTTT. V and J are TRBV29-1 and TRBJ2-2, with 9 bases lining up with TRBD1. Germline V lookup: CDR1 SQVTM, CDR2 ANQGSEA. The CDR3 contains 17 residues. The trim removed 8 bases at V and 1 base at J, leaving 14 bases unmatched.

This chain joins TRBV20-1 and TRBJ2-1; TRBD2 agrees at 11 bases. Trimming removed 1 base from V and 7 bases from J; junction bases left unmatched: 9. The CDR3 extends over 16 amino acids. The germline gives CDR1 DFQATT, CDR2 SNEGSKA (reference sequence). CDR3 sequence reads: CSARGTTLAGENEQFF. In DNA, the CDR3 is TGCAGTGCTAGAGGAACAACACTAGCGGGAGAGAATGAGCAGTTCTTC.

The DNA of the CDR3 is TGTGCCTGGAGTGTACCGGGACTAGCGGGATTCTACGAGCAGTACTTC. Protein: CAWSVPGLAGFYEQYF. J is TRBJ2-7 and V is TRBV30; TRBD2 matches 13 bases. V trimming: 0 bases; J trimming: 3 bases; junction bases outside the gene matches: 5. CDR3 length: 16 residues. Germline CDR1 GTSNPN, CDR2 SVGIG (reference sequence). The variable domain in full, completed from reference TRBV30 and TRBJ2-7, reads SQTIHQWPATLVQPVGSPLSLECTVEGTSNPNLYWYRQAAGRGLQLLFYSVGIGQISSEVPQNLSASRPQDRQFILSSKKLLLSDSGFYLCAWSVPGLAGFYEQYFGPGTRLTVT.

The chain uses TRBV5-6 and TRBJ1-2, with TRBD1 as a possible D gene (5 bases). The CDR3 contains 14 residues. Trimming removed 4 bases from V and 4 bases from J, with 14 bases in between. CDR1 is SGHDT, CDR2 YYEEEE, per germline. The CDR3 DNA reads TGTGCCAGCAGCCCCAGGGTGTGGGGCTATGGCTACACCTTC. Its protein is CASSPRVWGYGYTF. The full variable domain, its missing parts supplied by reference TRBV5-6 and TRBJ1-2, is DAGVTQSPTHLIKTRGQQVTLRCSPKSGHDTVSWYQQALGQGPQFIFQYYEEEERQRGNFPDRFSGHQFPNYSSELNVNALLLGDSALYLCASSPRVWGYGYTFGSGTRLTVV.

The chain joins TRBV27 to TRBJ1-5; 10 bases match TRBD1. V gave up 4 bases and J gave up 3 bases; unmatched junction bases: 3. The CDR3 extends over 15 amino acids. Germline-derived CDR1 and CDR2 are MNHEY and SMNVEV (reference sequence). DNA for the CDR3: TGTGCCAGCAGTTCCGGGACAGGGGTCAATCAGCCCCAGCATTTT. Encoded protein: CASSSGTGVNQPQHF.